The 18 T cell receptor beta chains reported below all come from one sample, sequenced in a study of T cell repertoires in cytomegalovirus infection. TCRdb passed the reads through MiXCR, listing each CDR3 protein once. The sample includes 250,000 or so distinct CDR3 sequences, about 17% seen only once; the top ten take around 47%. The sample was CD8+ T cells from PBMCs. The receptors were gathered from a human donor in good health (CMV status not recorded). Some clones in this sample may be carry-over from other donors' samples.

This clonotype came up many times. The gene calls are TRBV4-1 and TRBJ2-6; no clear D. Trimming removed 5 bases from V and 4 bases from J, with 9 bases in between. This CDR3 has 14 residues. Germline CDR1 is MGHRA and CDR2 is YSYEKL. The CDR3 is CASSDVPGANVLTF. In nucleotides, the CDR3 is TGCGCCAGCAGCGATGTCCCCGGGGCCAACGTCCTGACTTTC.

The chain links TRBV20-1 to TRBJ2-1; 7 bases line up with TRBD2. V lost 6 bases and J lost 4; bases outside the gene matches: 15. Germline CDR1 reads DFQATT; CDR2 reads SNEGSKA (reference sequence). CDR3 length: 16 residues. The CDR3 sequence: CSAPIREGKRYNEQFF. The DNA of the CDR3 is TGCAGTGCCCCCATAAGGGAGGGAAAGCGGTACAATGAGCAGTTCTTC.

Many counts were recorded for this clonotype. The V call is TRBV7-2, the J call TRBJ1-1; 9 nucleotides line up with TRBD1. V lost 3 bases to trimming and J lost 5 bases; unmatched junction nucleotides: 7. This CDR3 has 15 residues. The germline V gene has CDR1 SGHTA and CDR2 FQGNSA. The DNA for the CDR3 is TGTGCCAGCAGCTTCTCGACAGGGGGAGGGACTGAAGCTTTCTTT. Its translation: CASSFSTGGGTEAFF.

The rearrangement uses TRBV5-4 and TRBJ1-1, with 9 bases aligning to TRBD1. The CDR3 has 16 residues. Germline assignment: CDR1 SGHNT and CDR2 YYREEE (reference sequence). After removal of 4 bases from V and 4 bases from J, the junction contained 11 bases not matched to a gene. CDR3 bases: TGTGCCAGCAGCCGGGACCACAGGGGGCCGGTCACTGAAGCTTTCTTT. Protein product: CASSRDHRGPVTEAFF.

V gene TRBV7-4 combines with J gene TRBJ2-1; 7 bases fit TRBD1. J gave up 3 bases and V 8 bases, and 7 bases lay outside the gene matches. The CDR3 loop spans 14 amino acids. The germline V gene has CDR1 SGHVT and CDR2 SQSDAQ. The chain's CDR3 is CASLGDRDYNEQFF. CDR3 DNA sequence: TGTGCCAGCCTAGGGGACAGAGACTACAATGAGCAGTTCTTC.

This clonotype was counted ten times or more. The rearrangement links TRBV6-1 to TRBJ1-1; 8 bases line up with TRBD1. Trimming took 6 bases from V and 5 from J; bases not matched to a gene: 5. Germline-derived CDR1 and CDR2 are MNHNS and SASEGT. This CDR3 contains 13 residues. The CDR3 region is CASRQQGGTEAFF. The CDR3, as DNA: TGTGCCAGCAGACAACAGGGGGGAACTGAAGCTTTCTTT.

This clonotype was recorded at least ten times. V is TRBV7-9 and J is TRBJ2-7; 9 nucleotides match TRBD1. The CDR3 is made up of 16 amino acids. In germline, CDR1 is SEHNR, CDR2 FQNEAQ (reference sequence). With V trimmed by 5 bases and J by 2 bases, 10 bases remained unmatched. The CDR3 bases are TGTGCCAGCAGCCGTGGGAGACAGGGGGGCGCCTACGAGCAGTACTTC. Residues: CASSRGRQGGAYEQYF.

The gene calls are TRBV6-5 and TRBJ2-7; D possibly corresponds to TRBD2 (5 bases). Trimming left V 2 bases short and J 4 bases short, with 6 bases between. The CDR3 has 12 amino acids. The germline CDR1 and CDR2 sequences are MNHEY and SVGAGI. The DNA for the CDR3 is TGTGCCAGCAGTTACCGGGGTTACGAGCAGTACTTC. Its protein is CASSYRGYEQYF.

The chain links TRBV27 to TRBJ1-4; 8 bases are shared with TRBD1. CDR1 and CDR2 from the germline V gene are MNHEY and SMNVEV (reference sequence). J lost 8 bases, V lost 2 bases, and 7 bases had no gene match. CDR3 length: 15 residues. CDR3 protein: CASSLTQGAWEKLFF. CDR3 bases: TGTGCCAGCAGTTTAACTCAGGGGGCCTGGGAAAAACTGTTTTTT. The variable domain in full, completed from reference TRBV27 and TRBJ1-4, reads EAQVTQNPRYLITVTGKKLTVTCSQNMNHEYMSWYRQDPGLGLRQIYYSMNVEVTDKGDVPEGYKVSRKEKRNFPLILESPSPNQTSLYFCASSLTQGAWEKLFFGSGTQLSVL.

Worth noting for this clonotype: With a much larger clone just one base away, this may be a read error. The gene calls are TRBV7-6 and TRBJ2-3, with 8 bases fitting TRBD2. The length of the CDR3 is 16 residues. The germline V gene encodes CDR1 SGHVS and CDR2 FNYEAQ. CDR3 sequence: CVSSSDLAGRTDTQYF. DNA for the CDR3: TGTGTCAGCAGCTCAGACTTAGCGGGGCGCACAGATACGCAGTATTTT.

This clonotype was detected a few times. The rearrangement uses TRBV12-3 or TRBV12-4 and TRBJ2-2; TRBD1 matches at 9 bases. Trimming cost V 6 bases and J 3 bases; bases outside gene matches: 14. The CDR3 is 18 residues long. CDR3 in amino acids: CASRHPGTGFGDTGELFF. The CDR3 bases are TGTGCCAGCAGGCATCCCGGGACAGGGTTCGGGGACACCGGGGAGCTGTTTTTT.

This clonotype appeared a few times. CDR3 sequence: CATSDLYETQYF. The DNA of the CDR3 is TGTGCCACCAGTGATTTGTATGAGACCCAGTACTTC. The chain links TRBV24-1 to TRBJ2-5; D remains unclear. V gave up 0 bases and J gave up 5 bases, with 3 bases separating them. Germline CDR1 reads KGHDR; CDR2 reads SFDVKD. This CDR3 contains 12 residues.

This clonotype was seen at least ten times. V usage is TRBV28 and J usage is TRBJ1-1; D unclear. V was cut by 8 bases and J by 2 bases, with 12 bases left in between. Germline CDR1 is MDHEN and CDR2 is SYDVKM. The CDR3 runs 13 residues. CDR3 bases: TGTGCCAGCCAAAGGACCTTTAACACTGAAGCTTTCTTT. It yields the protein CASQRTFNTEAFF.

This chain connects TRBV20-1 to TRBJ2-7; possibly TRBD2 for D (6 bases). Germline CDR1 DFQATT, CDR2 SNEGSKA (reference sequence). The germline V and J ends were trimmed by 1 base and 3 bases, with 13 bases remaining between them. There are 14 residues in the CDR3. CDR3 in DNA: TGCAGTGCTAGAGGTGCGGGATGGGACTACGAGCAGTACTTC. Translating gives CSARGAGWDYEQYF.

V and J are TRBV19 and TRBJ1-1; 7 bases line up with TRBD1. The germline V gene encodes CDR1 LNHDA and CDR2 SQIVND (reference sequence). This CDR3 is 14 amino acids long. With 2 bases clipped from V and 4 bases from J, the junction kept 4 bases outside the gene matches. DNA for the CDR3: TGTGCCAGTAGTATACTTGCAGGGGGCACTGAAGCTTTCTTT. It specifies CASSILAGGTEAFF.

This clonotype has more than one count but fewer than ten. This chain links TRBV7-8 with TRBJ2-1; TRBD2 agrees at 9 bases. V lost 4 bases, J lost 8 bases, and 15 bases stayed unmatched. The CDR3 totals 17 residues. Germline-derived CDR1 and CDR2 are SGHVS and FQNEAQ. In DNA form, the CDR3 reads TGTGCCAGCAGCTCCCCATGGGGCGGGGGGGGCGTTGATGAGCAGTTCTTC. Encoded protein: CASSSPWGGGGVDEQFF.

The chain links TRBV5-4 to TRBJ1-1; perhaps TRBD1 as D (5 bases). V was trimmed by 3 bases and J by 6 bases, leaving 15 bases between them. The CDR3 is 14 amino acids. Per germline, CDR1 SGHNT and CDR2 YYREEE (reference sequence). DNA for the CDR3: TGTGCCAGCAGCTCTGACTTAGGGGACCCTGAAGCTTTCTTT. Encoded protein: CASSSDLGDPEAFF. The whole variable domain, filled in from reference TRBV5-4 and TRBJ1-1, reads ETGVTQSPTHLIKTRGQQVTLRCSSQSGHNTVSWYQQALGQGPQFIFQYYREEENGRGNFPPRFSGLQFPNYSSELNVNALELDDSALYLCASSSDLGDPEAFFGQGTRLTVV.

This clonotype showed up just a few times. This chain uses TRBV4-1 with TRBJ2-3; D gene unclear. V was clipped by 0 bases and J by 0 bases, with 7 bases between them. This CDR3 has 15 amino acids. Germline V gives CDR1 MGHRA, CDR2 YSYEKL. This CDR3 reads CASSQEAGSTDTQYF. CDR3 DNA sequence: TGCGCCAGCAGCCAAGAAGCAGGTAGCACAGATACGCAGTATTTT.